One and the same sample provided the 22 T cell receptor beta chains below, sequenced in a study of OX40 agonist ivuxolimab in advanced cancers. Clones were read by immunoSEQ multiplex PCR, and TCRdb kept only the in-frame ones, dropping some. Counted here are about 64,000 clones, under 90% occurring once; the ten biggest clones make up over 2%. Material: CD4+ or CD8+ T cells sorted from blood, obtained in a trial of the OX40 agonist ivuxolimab. The origin of the receptors is an adult with an advanced solid tumor such as melanoma, head and neck, liver or kidney cancer.

This chain uses TRBV7-9 with TRBJ2-6; D could derive from TRBD1 or TRBD2 (5 bases each). CDR3 size: 15 residues. Trimming removed 5 bases from V and 4 bases from J, with 12 bases in between. Per the germline V gene, CDR1 is SEHNR and CDR2 is FQNEAQ (reference sequence). The CDR3 here is CASSRDAPGANVLTF. In DNA, the CDR3 is TGTGCCAGCAGCCGGGACGCCCCCGGGGCCAACGTCCTGACTTTC.

The V gene is TRBV5-1, the J gene TRBJ2-7; 10 bases fit TRBD2. V shed 4 bases, J shed 3 bases, and the junction held 7 bases outside the gene matches. The germline V gene encodes CDR1 SGHRS and CDR2 YFSETQ. The CDR3 contains 15 residues. CDR3 sequence (DNA): TGCGCCAGCAGCCCCGGACTAGCGGCCAGCTACGAGCAGTACTTC. Protein: CASSPGLAASYEQYF.

This chain links TRBV9 with TRBJ2-7, with TRBD1 matching over 8 bases. The CDR3 sequence is 12 residues long. The junction had 4 bases not matched to a gene; V was cut back by 9 bases and J by 2 bases. Germline CDR1 SGDLS, CDR2 YYNGEE. Here the CDR3 reads CATVTGAYEQYF. CDR3 in DNA: TGTGCCACCGTGACAGGGGCCTACGAGCAGTACTTC.

The chain uses TRBV28 and TRBJ1-1; D is unclear. V gave up 6 bases and J gave up 1 base, with 12 bases separating them. CDR1 is MDHEN and CDR2 is SYDVKM in the germline V gene. This CDR3 has 14 residues. The DNA for the CDR3 is TGTGCCAGCAGGAAGGACGGTTGGAACACTGAAGCTTTCTTT. Its translation: CASRKDGWNTEAFF.

This clone was counted only a few times. The identical CDR3 is also encoded by other nucleotide sequences in the sample. V is TRBV29-1 and J is TRBJ2-5; 8 bases agree with TRBD1. CDR3 length: 15 amino acids. The J segment lost 4 bases and the V segment lost 1 base, leaving 8 bases of the junction unmatched. Looked up from germline, CDR1 is SQVTM and CDR2 is ANQGSEA. CDR3 amino acids: CSVEGGRGRSETQYF. The CDR3 nucleotides read TGCAGCGTTGAAGGAGGCAGGGGGCGATCAGAGACCCAGTACTTC.

V gene TRBV7-2 combines with J gene TRBJ2-5; no definite D call. Trimming stripped 2 bases from V and 1 base from J, with 5 bases between. CDR1 and CDR2 (germline): SGHTA, FQGNSA. The CDR3 runs 13 residues. The CDR3 region is CASSLPAQETQYF. The CDR3 DNA sequence: TGTGCCAGCAGCTTACCGGCCCAAGAGACCCAGTACTTC.

The V gene is TRBV7-9, the J gene TRBJ2-7; either TRBD1 or TRBD2 may supply D (5 bases each). V was clipped by 4 bases and J by 4 bases, with 20 bases between them. Germline loops: CDR1 SEHNR, CDR2 FQNEAQ (reference sequence). The CDR3 runs to 16 residues. The CDR3 protein is CASSSRTGQYEYEQYF. CDR3 sequence (DNA): TGTGCCAGCAGCTCCCGAACGGGGCAGTACGAATACGAGCAGTACTTC. Complete variable domain (other parts from reference TRBV7-9 and TRBJ2-7): DTGVSQNPRHKITKRGQNVTFRCDPISEHNRLYWYRQTLGQGPEFLTYFQNEAQLEKSRLLSDRFSAERPKGSFSTLEIQRTEQGDSAMYLCASSSRTGQYEYEQYFGPGTRLTVT.

The table lists this clone with a count of one. The V gene is TRBV2, the J gene TRBJ1-5, with 8 positions matching TRBD1. Germline trimming cut 2 bases from V and 9 bases from J; bases unmatched to any gene: 6. The germline CDR1 and CDR2 sequences are SNHLY and FYNNEI. This CDR3 contains 14 residues. Here the CDR3 DNA reads TGTGCCAGCAGTGAAACGACAGGGGTAGGGCCCCAGCATTTT. Protein sequence: CASSETTGVGPQHF.

The chain links TRBV19 to TRBJ2-3, with D tentatively TRBD1 (5 bases). The CDR3 extends over 14 amino acids. Germline values: CDR1 LNHDA, CDR2 SQIVND (reference sequence). V lost 4 bases and J lost 1, with 9 bases in between. The CDR3 spells CASSRQRGTDTQYF. CDR3 in DNA: TGTGCCAGTAGTAGACAGCGAGGCACAGATACGCAGTATTTT. The complete variable domain, with remaining parts taken from reference TRBV19 and TRBJ2-3, reads DGGITQSPKYLFRKEGQNVTLSCEQNLNHDAMYWYRQDPGQGLRLIYYSQIVNDFQKGDIAEGYSVSREKKESFPLTVTSAQKNPTAFYLCASSRQRGTDTQYFGPGTRLTVL.

The chain joins TRBV27 to TRBJ2-7; 10 nucleotides line up with TRBD1. Trimming removed 7 bases from V and 3 bases from J; junction bases left unmatched: 6. Germline values: CDR1 MNHEY, CDR2 SMNVEV (reference sequence). The CDR3 contains 14 residues. DNA of the CDR3: TGTGCCAGCACGAGGACAGGGGGAGTCTACGAGCAGTACTTC. Its protein is CASTRTGGVYEQYF.

This clone ranks as medium-sized (0.01 to 0.1%). The chain uses TRBV5-5 and TRBJ2-3; D assignment may be TRBD1 or TRBD2 (5 bases each). The V and J ends lost 4 bases and 1 base respectively, with 16 bases between them. The germline V gene encodes CDR1 SGHKS and CDR2 YYEKEE (reference sequence). The CDR3 is made up of 16 amino acids. The DNA for the CDR3 is TGTGCCAGCAGCATGGGGGTGTTCTCCCGCACAGATACGCAGTATTTT. Translation gives CASSMGVFSRTDTQYF.

The chain is built from TRBV28 and TRBJ1-2; D possibly corresponds to TRBD1 (5 bases). Germline-derived CDR1 and CDR2 are MDHEN and SYDVKM. The V and J ends lost 6 bases and 2 bases respectively, with 10 bases between them. The CDR3 covers 13 residues. CDR3 nucleotides: TGTGCCAGCAGGACAGTAAGCAACTATGGCTACACCTTC. Translated, it gives CASRTVSNYGYTF.

CDR3 DNA: TGTGCCAGCAGCTTAGATCAGAACACTGAAGCTTTCTTT. Protein product: CASSLDQNTEAFF. The V call is TRBV7-9, the J call TRBJ1-1; D unresolved. Trimming pared 1 base from V and 1 base from J, leaving 4 bases between. The CDR3 runs to 13 residues. The germline CDR1 and CDR2 sequences are SEHNR and FQNEAQ (reference sequence).

This clone was found once. The rearrangement links TRBV5-1 to TRBJ1-1, with a weak D call TRBD1 (5 bases). CDR3 length equals 13 residues. The germline gives CDR1 SGHRS, CDR2 YFSETQ. The V and J ends lost 3 bases and 6 bases respectively, with 12 bases between them. The CDR3 DNA reads as TGCGCCAGCAGCTCGTCGGGGGGTGCTGAAGCTTTCTTT. This gives the protein CASSSSGGAEAFF. Based on the CDR3 plus reference TRBV5-1 and TRBJ1-1, the full variable domain is KAGVTQTPRYLIKTRGQQVTLSCSPISGHRSVSWYQQTPGQGLQFLFEYFSETQRNKGNFPGRFSGRQFSNSRSEMNVSTLELGDSALYLCASSSSGGAEAFFGQGTRLTVV.

The chain uses TRBV11-3 and TRBJ2-3; D gene unclear. Germline loops: CDR1 SGHNT, CDR2 YENEEA. V was trimmed by 6 bases and J by 1 base, leaving 8 bases between them. The CDR3 runs to 13 residues. The chain's CDR3 is CASSSRGTDTQYF. CDR3 sequence (DNA): TGTGCCAGCAGTTCCAGAGGCACAGATACGCAGTATTTT.

The chain joins TRBV6-6 to TRBJ2-1, with 10 positions matching TRBD1. Losses at the gene ends were 2 bases for V and 9 bases for J; bases not matched to a gene: 4. CDR1 MNHNY and CDR2 SVGAGI come from the germline V gene (reference sequence). CDR3 length equals 14 residues. The chain's CDR3 is CASSYGTGEGEQFF. In nucleotides, the CDR3 is TGTGCCAGCAGTTACGGGACAGGGGAAGGTGAGCAGTTCTTC.

This clone has just a few counts. CDR3 protein: CASSSLGPYGYTF. Here the CDR3 DNA reads TGTGCCAGCAGTTCACTGGGACCCTATGGCTACACCTTC. V gene TRBV28 combines with J gene TRBJ1-2; tentatively, D is TRBD1 (5 bases). CDR3 size: 13 residues. Germline CDR1 is MDHEN and CDR2 is SYDVKM. The V gene lost 4 bases and the J gene lost 4 bases, with 10 bases spanning the gap.

The rearrangement joins TRBV5-4 to TRBJ1-5; D uncertain. The germline CDR1 and CDR2 sequences are SGHNT and YYREEE (reference sequence). Trimming removed 2 bases from V and 5 bases from J, with 5 bases in between. The CDR3 is 12 amino acids. The CDR3 DNA is TGTGCCAGCAGCTTATTCGATCAGCCCCAGCATTTT. Its translation: CASSLFDQPQHF.

This rearrangement joins TRBV6-1 to TRBJ1-6; D is ambiguous. The CDR3 runs to 12 residues. Germline loops: CDR1 MNHNS, CDR2 SASEGT. V was pared by 6 bases and J by 13 bases, with 13 bases between. The CDR3 spells CASSLDPRPLHF. In DNA, the CDR3 is TGTGCCAGCAGCCTGGACCCCCGGCCCCTCCACTTT.

V is TRBV11-3 and J is TRBJ2-3; D unclear. V lost 6 bases, J lost 4 bases, and 17 bases lay in between. The CDR3 sequence is 15 residues long. CDR1 is SGHNT, CDR2 YENEEA, per germline. This CDR3 reads CASSPSDWDADTQYF. CDR3 DNA: TGTGCCAGCAGTCCCTCAGACTGGGATGCAGATACGCAGTATTTT.

V and J are TRBV5-6 and TRBJ1-1; TRBD1 aligns across 7 bases. The germline V gene has CDR1 SGHDT and CDR2 YYEEEE. The J segment lost 5 bases and the V segment lost 4 bases, leaving 8 bases of the junction unmatched. The CDR3 runs 14 residues. The CDR3 reads CASSPGTEGTEAFF. The CDR3 region has the DNA TGTGCCAGCAGCCCAGGGACAGAGGGGACTGAAGCTTTCTTT.

This chain uses TRBV7-8 with TRBJ2-3; D not certain. The CDR3 spans 14 residues. The V end was cut by 0 bases, the J end by 2 bases, with 6 bases between. Germline CDR1 is SGHVS and CDR2 is FQNEAQ. CDR3 sequence reads: CASSLAGLTDTQYF. CDR3 DNA sequence: TGTGCCAGCAGCTTAGCGGGCCTCACAGATACGCAGTATTTT.